This T cell receptor beta chain is drawn from a study of response to subunit inactivated influenza vaccine. Via MiXCR, TCRdb re-called the RT-PCR reads, giving one row per CDR3 protein. Here the sample spans around 500,000 distinct CDR3 sequences, about a tenth being singletons. The CDR3 is 14 amino acids. CDR1 WSHSY and CDR2 SAAADI come from the germline V gene. The ends were cut back, 1 base at V and 2 bases at J, with 9 bases in the middle. This clonotype was picked up many times. The chain employs TRBV10-2 and TRBJ2-7, with D perhaps being TRBD1 or TRBD2 (6 bases each). The clonotype comes from a middle-aged man who received an inactivated influenza vaccine. The sample consisted of PBMCs from blood, taken roughly 46 days after vaccination. The CDR3 loop is CASSELGGPYEQYF. For the CDR3, the DNA is TGCGCCAGCAGTGAGTTGGGGGGCCCCTACGAGCAGTACTTC.